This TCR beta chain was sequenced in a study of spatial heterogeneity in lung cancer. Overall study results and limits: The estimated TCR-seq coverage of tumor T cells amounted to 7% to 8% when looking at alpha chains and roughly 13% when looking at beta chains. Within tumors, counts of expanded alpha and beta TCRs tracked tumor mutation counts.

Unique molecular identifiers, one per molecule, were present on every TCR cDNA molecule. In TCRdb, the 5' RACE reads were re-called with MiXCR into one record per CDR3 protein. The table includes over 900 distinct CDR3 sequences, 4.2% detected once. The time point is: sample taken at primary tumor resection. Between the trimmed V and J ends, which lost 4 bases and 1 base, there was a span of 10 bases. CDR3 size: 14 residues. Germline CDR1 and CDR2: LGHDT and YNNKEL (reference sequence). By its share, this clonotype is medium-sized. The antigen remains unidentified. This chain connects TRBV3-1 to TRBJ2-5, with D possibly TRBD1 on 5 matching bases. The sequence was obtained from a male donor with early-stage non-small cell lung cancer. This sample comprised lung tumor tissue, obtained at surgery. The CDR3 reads CASSLFDSQETQYF. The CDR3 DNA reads TGTGCCAGCAGCCTGTTTGACAGCCAAGAGACCCAGTACTTC.